This TCR beta chain emerged from a study of technical replicates of blood from a handful of donors. Only in-frame clones appear in the TCRdb table, and some are missing; sequencing was by immunoSEQ multiplex PCR. This sample has about 79,000 clones, with 75% to 95% found just once. Trimming cost V 0 bases and J 6 bases; bases outside gene matches: 8. Looked up from germline, CDR1 is LGHNA and CDR2 is YNFKEQ. The CDR3 is 17 amino acids. The TCR comes from a human donor in good health. Some clones in this sample may be carry-over from other donors' samples. Source material: T cells isolated from PBMCs. The J gene is TRBJ2-3, the V gene TRBV4-2; 11 bases align to TRBD2. For the CDR3, the DNA is TGTGCCAGCAGCCAAGAAGGGAGACTAGCGGGAACGGATACGCAGTATTTT. It is translated as CASSQEGRLAGTDTQYF.